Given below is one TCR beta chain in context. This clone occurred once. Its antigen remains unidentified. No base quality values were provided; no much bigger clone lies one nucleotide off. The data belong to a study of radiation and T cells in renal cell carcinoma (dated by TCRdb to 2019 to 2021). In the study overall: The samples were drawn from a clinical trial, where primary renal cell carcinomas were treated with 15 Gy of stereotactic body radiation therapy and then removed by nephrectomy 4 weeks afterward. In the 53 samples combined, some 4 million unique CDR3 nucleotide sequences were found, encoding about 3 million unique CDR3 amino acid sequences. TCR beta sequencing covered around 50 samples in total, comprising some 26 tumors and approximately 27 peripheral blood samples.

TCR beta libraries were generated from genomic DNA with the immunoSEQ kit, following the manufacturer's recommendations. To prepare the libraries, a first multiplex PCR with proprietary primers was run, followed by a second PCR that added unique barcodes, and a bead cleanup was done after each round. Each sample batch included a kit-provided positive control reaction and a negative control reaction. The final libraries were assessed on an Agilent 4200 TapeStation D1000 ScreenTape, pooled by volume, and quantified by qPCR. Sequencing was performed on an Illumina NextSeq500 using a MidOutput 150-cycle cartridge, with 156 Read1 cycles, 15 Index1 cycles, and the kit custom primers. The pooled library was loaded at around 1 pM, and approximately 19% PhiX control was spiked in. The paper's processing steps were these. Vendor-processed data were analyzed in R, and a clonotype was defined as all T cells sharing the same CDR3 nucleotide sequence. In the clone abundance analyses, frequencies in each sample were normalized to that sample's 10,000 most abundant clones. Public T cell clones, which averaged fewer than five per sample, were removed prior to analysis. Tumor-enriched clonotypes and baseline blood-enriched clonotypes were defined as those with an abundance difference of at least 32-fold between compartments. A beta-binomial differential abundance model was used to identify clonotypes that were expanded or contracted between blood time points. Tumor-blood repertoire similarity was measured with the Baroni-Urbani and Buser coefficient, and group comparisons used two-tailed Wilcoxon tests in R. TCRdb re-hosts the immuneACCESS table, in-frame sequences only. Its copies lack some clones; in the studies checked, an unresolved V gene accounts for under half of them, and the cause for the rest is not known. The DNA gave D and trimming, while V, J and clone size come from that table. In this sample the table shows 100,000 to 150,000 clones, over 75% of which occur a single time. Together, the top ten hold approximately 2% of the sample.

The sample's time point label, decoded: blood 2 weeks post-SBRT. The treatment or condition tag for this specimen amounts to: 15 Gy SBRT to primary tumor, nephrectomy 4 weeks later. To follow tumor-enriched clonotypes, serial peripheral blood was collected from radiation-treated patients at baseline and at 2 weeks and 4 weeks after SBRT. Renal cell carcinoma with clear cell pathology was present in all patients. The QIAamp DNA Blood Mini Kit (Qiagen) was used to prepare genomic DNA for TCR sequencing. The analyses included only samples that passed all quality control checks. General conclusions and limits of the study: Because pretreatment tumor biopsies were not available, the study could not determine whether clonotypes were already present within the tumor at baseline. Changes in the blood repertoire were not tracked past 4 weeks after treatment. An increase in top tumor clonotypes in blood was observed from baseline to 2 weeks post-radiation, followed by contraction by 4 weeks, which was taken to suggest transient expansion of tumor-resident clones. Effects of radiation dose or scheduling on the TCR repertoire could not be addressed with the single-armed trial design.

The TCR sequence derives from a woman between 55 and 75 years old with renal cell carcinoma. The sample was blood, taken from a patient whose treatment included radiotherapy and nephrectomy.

The DNA sequence reads TGTGCCTGGAGTCCTGGGGGGGCACCGAACACTGAAGCTTTCTTT. This yields the protein CAWSPGGAPNTEAFF. Recombination connected TRBV30 to TRBJ1-1, with a weak D call of TRBD1 (6 bases match). V is shortened by 2 bases, J by 1 base, and the region joining them spans 14 bases. The germline V gene (reference sequence) yields GTSNPN for CDR1 and SVGIG for CDR2. Inclusive of the bounding cysteine and phenylalanine, the CDR3 is 15 residues long. Of the read, only the CDR3 DNA is kept; its 45 bases are in frame from base 1.